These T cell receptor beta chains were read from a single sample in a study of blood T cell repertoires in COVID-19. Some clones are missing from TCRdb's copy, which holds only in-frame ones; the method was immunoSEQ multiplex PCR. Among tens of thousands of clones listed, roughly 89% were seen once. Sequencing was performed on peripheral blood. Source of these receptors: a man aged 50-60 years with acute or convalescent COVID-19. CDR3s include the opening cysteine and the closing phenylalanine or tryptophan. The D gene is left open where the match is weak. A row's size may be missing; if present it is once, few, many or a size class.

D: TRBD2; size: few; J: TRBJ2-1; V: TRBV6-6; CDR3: CASRMGTSGSNEQFF; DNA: TGTGCCAGCAGAATGGGGACTAGCGGGAGTAATGAGCAGTTCTTC
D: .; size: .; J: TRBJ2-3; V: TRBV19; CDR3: CASSIFSPTGPTKAQYF; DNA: TGTGCCAGTAGTATCTTTTCACCTACAGGGCCAACAAAGGCGCAGTATTTT
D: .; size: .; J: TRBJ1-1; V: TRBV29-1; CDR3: CSVEGLGRGTEAFF; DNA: TGCAGCGTTGAAGGTTTAGGCCGCGGCACTGAAGCTTTCTTT
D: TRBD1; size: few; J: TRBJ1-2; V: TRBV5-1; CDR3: CASSLGVGQEIYGYTF; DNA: TGCGCCAGCAGCTTGGGGGTGGGACAGGAGATCTATGGCTACACCTTC
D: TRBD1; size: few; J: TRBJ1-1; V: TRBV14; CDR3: CASKLDRGPYTEAFF; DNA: TGTGCCAGCAAACTAGACAGGGGGCCCTACACTGAAGCTTTCTTT
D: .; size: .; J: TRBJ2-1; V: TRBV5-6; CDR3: CASSDVSGIAYNEQFF; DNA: TGTGCCAGCAGCGACGTCTCAGGGATTGCCTACAATGAGCAGTTCTTC
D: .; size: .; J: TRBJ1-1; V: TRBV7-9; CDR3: CASSPRGSEAFF; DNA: TGTGCCAGCAGCCCGCGGGGTAGTGAAGCTTTCTTT
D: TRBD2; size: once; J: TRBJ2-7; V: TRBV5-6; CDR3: CASSFGGFHEQYF; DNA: TGTGCCAGCAGCTTCGGGGGGTTCCACGAGCAGTACTTC
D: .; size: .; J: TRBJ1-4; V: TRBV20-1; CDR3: CSASDPPALFF; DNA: TGCAGTGCAAGCGACCCCCCGGCTCTGTTTTTT
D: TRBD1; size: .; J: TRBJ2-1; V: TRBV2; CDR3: CASGEGAGKQFF; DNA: TGTGCCAGCGGCGAGGGGGCGGGTAAGCAGTTCTTC
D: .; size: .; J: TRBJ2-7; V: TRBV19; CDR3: CASSISGSSYEQYF; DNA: TGTGCCAGTAGTATATCCGGGAGCTCCTACGAGCAGTACTTC
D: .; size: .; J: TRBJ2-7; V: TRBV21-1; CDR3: CASSKGGTAYEQYF; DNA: TGTGCCAGCAGCAAAGGAGGGACAGCCTACGAGCAGTACTTC
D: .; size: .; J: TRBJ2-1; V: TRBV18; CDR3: CASSPQKGNEQFF; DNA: TGTGCCAGCTCACCGCAGAAGGGGAATGAGCAGTTCTTC
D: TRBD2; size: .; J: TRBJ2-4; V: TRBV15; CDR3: CATSRGLAGAKNIQYF; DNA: TGTGCCACCAGCAGAGGTCTAGCGGGAGCCAAAAACATTCAGTACTTC
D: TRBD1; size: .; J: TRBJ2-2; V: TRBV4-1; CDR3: CASSQGQGKNTGELFF; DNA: TGCGCCAGCAGCCAGGGACAGGGAAAGAACACCGGGGAGCTGTTTTTT
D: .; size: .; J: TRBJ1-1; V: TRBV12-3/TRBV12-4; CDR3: CASSLAVNTEAFF; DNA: TGTGCCAGCAGTTTAGCCGTGAACACTGAAGCTTTCTTT
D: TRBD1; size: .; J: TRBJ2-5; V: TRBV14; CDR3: CASSQDRGGFLETQYF; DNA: TGTGCCAGCAGCCAAGATCGAGGGGGCTTCTTAGAGACCCAGTACTTC
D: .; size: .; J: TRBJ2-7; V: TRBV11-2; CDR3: CASTPRLGGSYEQYF; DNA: TGTGCCAGCACCCCGCGATTGGGGGGCTCCTACGAGCAGTACTTC
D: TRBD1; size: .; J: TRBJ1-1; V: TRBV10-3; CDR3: CAISESTGQGEMNTEAFF; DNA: TGTGCCATCAGTGAGTCTACAGGACAGGGCGAAATGAACACTGAAGCTTTCTTT
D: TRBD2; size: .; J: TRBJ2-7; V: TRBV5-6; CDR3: CASSFFTSGRGSYEQYF; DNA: TGTGCCAGCAGCTTTTTTACTAGCGGGAGAGGGTCCTACGAGCAGTACTTC
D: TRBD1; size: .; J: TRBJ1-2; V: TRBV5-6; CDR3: CASSQEDRVQNYGYTF; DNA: TGTGCCAGCAGCCAAGAGGACAGGGTTCAGAACTATGGCTACACCTTC
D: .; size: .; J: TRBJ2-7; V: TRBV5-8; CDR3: CASSLVHYEQYF; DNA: TGTGCCAGCAGCTTGGTCCACTACGAGCAGTACTTC
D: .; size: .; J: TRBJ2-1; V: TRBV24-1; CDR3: CATSESRVRVHEQFF; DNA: TGTGCCACCAGTGAGAGTAGGGTCAGGGTCCATGAGCAGTTCTTC
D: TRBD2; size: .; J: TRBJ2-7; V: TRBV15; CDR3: CATSRLGTSGNLYEQYF; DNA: TGTGCCACCAGCAGACTCGGGACTAGCGGGAACTTGTACGAGCAGTACTTC
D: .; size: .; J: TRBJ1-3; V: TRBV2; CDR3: CASSVTAGNTIYF; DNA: TGTGCCAGCAGTGTTACAGCTGGAAACACCATATATTTT
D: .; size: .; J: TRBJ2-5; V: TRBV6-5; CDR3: CASSRDGGGTQYF; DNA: TGTGCCAGCAGTCGTGACGGGGGAGGGACCCAGTACTTC
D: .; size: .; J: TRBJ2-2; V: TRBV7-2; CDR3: CASSLGTLNTGELFF; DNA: TGTGCCAGCAGCCTCGGGACACTTAACACCGGGGAGCTGTTTTTT
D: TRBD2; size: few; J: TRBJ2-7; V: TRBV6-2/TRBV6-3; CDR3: CASSLTSGSTYEQYF; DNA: TGTGCCAGCAGCCTGACTAGCGGGAGCACCTACGAGCAGTACTTC
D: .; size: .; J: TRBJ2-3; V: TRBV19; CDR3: CASSIRGTRTDTQYF; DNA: TGTGCCAGTAGTATAAGGGGGACACGCACAGATACGCAGTATTTT
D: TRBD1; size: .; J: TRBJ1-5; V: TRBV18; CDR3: CASSPRTGGVDQPQHF; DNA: TGTGCCAGCTCACCACGGACAGGGGGGGTGGATCAGCCCCAGCATTTT
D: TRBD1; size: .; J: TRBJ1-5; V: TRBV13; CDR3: CASSLGGTGGGQPQHF; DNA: TGTGCCAGCAGCTTAGGCGGAACAGGGGGTGGCCAGCCCCAGCATTTT